This T cell receptor (beta chain) was documented in a study of blood T cells in healthy people across ages. Then a second PCR, running roughly 7 to 11 cycles, was carried out with a sample-barcoded 5' primer and a J-beta primer mix. TCRdb itself ran the 5' RACE reads through MiXCR, one entry per CDR3 protein. This table has roughly 2 million distinct CDR3 sequences, around 48% appearing once. From germline, CDR1 is SGHTA and CDR2 FQGNSA. The CDR3 has 16 amino acids. V shed 4 bases and J shed 0 bases, with 15 bases lying between them. Sequenced material: blood. The chain links TRBV7-2 to TRBJ1-2, with D possibly being TRBD1 (6 bases). This clonotype was sampled from a woman in her thirties or forties in good health. The CDR3 DNA follows: TGTGCCAGCAGCTCCCAATCCGGGACATCTAACTATGGCTACACCTTC. Its protein is CASSSQSGTSNYGYTF.